This T cell receptor beta chain came from a study of CD8 T cells in ankylosing spondylitis. Using its own MiXCR run on the 5' RACE reads, TCRdb lists one record per CDR3 protein. In the table there are about 500,000 distinct CDR3 sequences, approximately 5% of which are singletons. This clonotype came up many times. Its antigen is still unknown. The junction departs from germline at one end; a sequencing error may be responsible. The length of the CDR3 is 12 residues. Germline V gene data show CDR1 as SEHNR and CDR2 as FQNEAQ (reference sequence). Findings of the study overall: Ankylosing spondylitis blood seemed to carry a telltale TCR beta motif made of eight highly homologous variants.

Sequencing used blood, either unsorted or a sorted T cell fraction (not recorded which). The chain has TRBV7-9 and TRBJ1-1; D unresolved. The sequence came from a male donor with ankylosing spondylitis. CDR3 residues: CASSLGGAEAFF. CDR3 sequence (DNA): TGCGCCAGCAGCTTGGGAGGAGCTGAAGCTTTCTTT. Variable domain in full (rest from reference TRBV7-9 and TRBJ1-1): DTGVSQNPRHKITKRGQNVTFRCDPISEHNRLYWYRQTLGQGPEFLTYFQNEAQLEKSRLLSDRFSAERPKGSFSTLEIQRTEQGDSAMYLCASSLGGAEAFFGQGTRLTVV.